One sample yielded the 2 T cell receptor beta chains listed below, sequenced in a study of T cell clusters in autoimmune cytopenias. One tube held mixed TRB-A and TRB-B primer pools for touch-down PCR. For each CDR3 protein, TCRdb gives one entry from its re-call of the multiplex PCR reads, without DNA. The specimen's table records a few thousand distinct CDR3 sequences. TRB amplification used 250 ng of peripheral blood genomic DNA. In addition, the sample was reused for a study of T cell repertoires in aging, cancer and after chemotherapy.

Sequences were obtained from peripheral blood. The receptors were sampled from a human donor with an autoimmune cytopenia or autoimmune hepatitis (not recorded which).

The J gene is TRBJ1-5, the V gene TRBV6-1. CDR1 MNHNS and CDR2 SASEGT come from the germline V gene. CDR3 length: 14 residues. This CDR3 is CASSERRFNQPQHF.

The chain joins TRBV18 to TRBJ1-1; the TCRdb call, TRBD1, lacks DNA for checking. Germline V gives CDR1 KGHSH, CDR2 LQKENI. The CDR3 loop spans 13 amino acids. The CDR3 sequence is CASSVGGNTEAFF.